This TCR beta chain was identified in a study of T cells in localized non-small cell lung cancer. Using immunoSEQ multiplex PCR, the repertoire was profiled, and TCRdb retains in-frame clones only, with some absent. The sample lists 20,000 to 30,000 clones; around 87% were seen once. Only one count was recorded for this clone. Germline V gene lookup returns CDR1 ENHRY and CDR2 SYGVKD. There are 14 residues in the CDR3. Trimming removed 7 bases from V and 0 bases from J, with 10 bases in between. The clonotype comes from a man aged 40 to 70 with stage II lung adenocarcinoma. This sequence joins TRBV10-3 and TRBJ1-5; no definite D call. The sample was PBMCs, taken before any cancer treatment. The CDR3 spells CAITPNLSNQPQHF. The CDR3 coding sequence is TGTGCCATCACCCCCAATCTTAGCAATCAGCCCCAGCATTTT.